Below, 24 T cell receptor beta chains from the same sample are listed, as sequenced in a study of Ad26.COV2.S vaccination and SARS-CoV-2 variants. The method was immunoSEQ multiplex PCR; TCRdb's version includes in-frame clones alone and lacks a portion of them. The table lists approximately 360,000 clones, roughly 85% of them singletons. As for treatment: some 20 received Ad26.COV2.S at low or high dose, single or two shots; about 5 received placebo; per-sample allocation not given. Each sample was drawn 63 days after the first injection (of vaccine or placebo). Sequenced here: peripheral blood, sampled in a trial of Ad26.COV2.S vaccine versus placebo. The origin of the receptors is a person between 18 and 60 years old who received the Ad26.COV2.S COVID-19 vaccine or a placebo.

CDR3 residues: CASRPGVGHGGVEFF. CDR3 DNA sequence: TGCGCCAGCAGGCCAGGGGTTGGCCACGGGGGTGTCGAGTTCTTC. The gene calls are TRBV5-1 and TRBJ2-1, with D perhaps matching TRBD1 or TRBD2 (6 bases each). The CDR3 has 15 amino acids. Germline V gene data show CDR1 as SGHRS and CDR2 as YFSETQ. Trimming took off 5 bases at V and 14 bases at J, with 26 bases between the two ends.

J is TRBJ1-4 and V is TRBV6-5; D gene unclear. This CDR3 is 13 amino acids long. Germline values: CDR1 MNHEY, CDR2 SVGAGI. Between the trimmed V and J ends, which lost 7 bases and 0 bases, there was a span of 6 bases. CDR3 bases: TGTGCCAGCACCGGGACAACTAATGAAAAACTGTTTTTT. As protein: CASTGTTNEKLFF.

The chain is built from TRBV11-2 and TRBJ2-5, with D possibly called TRBD1 or TRBD2 (5 bases each). The CDR3 loop spans 16 amino acids. The germline CDR1 and CDR2 sequences are SGHAT and FQNNGV. Trimming cost V 1 base and J 4 bases, with 16 bases left between them. CDR3 DNA: TGTGCCAGCAGCTTAGTAGCTACTACTGGGGGAGAGACCCAGTACTTC. Translating it yields CASSLVATTGGETQYF.

The rearrangement uses TRBV27 and TRBJ2-7; TRBD1 is a possible D gene (6 bases). CDR1 and CDR2 (germline): MNHEY, SMNVEV (reference sequence). CDR3 length: 14 amino acids. The germline V and J ends were trimmed by 4 bases and 6 bases, with 16 bases remaining between them. The CDR3 loop reads CASSSRQVRGEQYF. The CDR3 DNA follows: TGTGCCAGCAGTTCGAGACAGGTCCGGGGCGAGCAGTACTTC.

V and J are TRBV6-5 and TRBJ1-2; 12 bases agree with TRBD1. The CDR3 is 12 amino acids. Germline V gives CDR1 MNHEY, CDR2 SVGAGI. The CDR3, as DNA: TGTGCTGGGACAGGGGGCTCATATGGCTACACCTTC. Translation gives CAGTGGSYGYTF.

The chain links TRBV4-1 to TRBJ2-3; possible D gene TRBD2, 6 bases. V was pared by 0 bases and J by 0 bases, with 16 bases between. Germline CDR1 and CDR2: MGHRA and YSYEKL. The CDR3 runs to 18 residues. The CDR3 DNA reads as TGCGCCAGCAGCCAAGAATCTCTGCTAGCGTTGAGCACAGATACGCAGTATTTT. Its protein is CASSQESLLALSTDTQYF.

The genes are TRBV7-8 and TRBJ1-3; no reliable D call. The germline V and J ends were trimmed by 6 bases and 1 base, with 1 base remaining between them. The length of the CDR3 is 11 residues. Germline V gives CDR1 SGHVS, CDR2 FQNEAQ. As DNA, the CDR3 is TGTGCCAGCAGTTCTGGAAACACCATATATTTT. Amino acids: CASSSGNTIYF.

The chain uses TRBV5-6 and TRBJ2-3, with D perhaps TRBD2 (5 bases). V gave up 2 bases and J gave up 4 bases, with 8 bases separating them. From germline, CDR1 is SGHDT and CDR2 YYEEEE. The CDR3 loop spans 13 amino acids. For the CDR3, the DNA is TGTGCCAGCAGCTTCCCTAGCTCAGATACGCAGTATTTT. This codes for CASSFPSSDTQYF.

This rearrangement joins TRBV7-9 to TRBJ1-2; a weak D match, TRBD1 (5 bases). The germline V and J ends were trimmed by 5 bases and 8 bases, with 15 bases remaining between them. Germline values: CDR1 SEHNR, CDR2 FQNEAQ (reference sequence). This CDR3 has 13 residues. The CDR3 sequence is CASSDRQRNGYTF. The CDR3 bases are TGTGCCAGCAGCGATAGACAGAGAAACGGCTACACCTTC.

The CDR3: CASSTQKPGGSEQYF. CDR3 nucleotide sequence: TGTGCCAGCAGCACACAAAAACCAGGGGGGTCCGAGCAGTACTTC. This sequence joins TRBV7-9 and TRBJ2-7, with D possibly being TRBD1 (7 bases). From germline, CDR1 is SEHNR and CDR2 FQNEAQ (reference sequence). CDR3 length: 15 amino acids. Trimming pared 5 bases from V and 6 bases from J, leaving 20 bases between. Combining the CDR3 with reference TRBV7-9 and TRBJ2-7 gives the whole variable domain DTGVSQNPRHKITKRGQNVTFRCDPISEHNRLYWYRQTLGQGPEFLTYFQNEAQLEKSRLLSDRFSAERPKGSFSTLEIQRTEQGDSAMYLCASSTQKPGGSEQYFGPGTRLTVT.

V gene TRBV19 combines with J gene TRBJ2-1, with 10 nucleotides matching TRBD1. This CDR3 is built from 15 residues. CDR1 and CDR2 from the germline V gene are LNHDA and SQIVND (reference sequence). Trimming at V came to 7 bases and at J to 7 bases, leaving 10 bases not matched to a gene. CDR3 sequence: CASKWDRGVTNEQFF. The DNA for the CDR3 is TGTGCCAGTAAATGGGACAGGGGTGTTACGAATGAGCAGTTCTTC.

J is TRBJ2-7 and V is TRBV9, with 7 bases lining up with TRBD1. Germline V gene data show CDR1 as SGDLS and CDR2 as YYNGEE. The trim removed 4 bases at V and 0 bases at J, leaving 7 bases unmatched. The CDR3 length is 15 residues. CDR3 in amino acids: CASSIGTEPSYEQYF. The CDR3 region has the DNA TGTGCCAGCAGCATCGGGACAGAACCCTCCTACGAGCAGTACTTC.

This clone occurred once. V usage is TRBV12-5 and J usage is TRBJ2-2, with a weak D call TRBD2 (5 bases). Trimming cost V 0 bases and J 2 bases, with 13 bases left between them. This CDR3 comprises 17 residues. Germline loops: CDR1 LGHNT, CDR2 FRNRAP. The CDR3 bases are TGTGCTAGTGGTTTGGTACGTGGGCGGGTAAACACCGGGGAGCTGTTTTTT. Amino acids: CASGLVRGRVNTGELFF.

The rearrangement joins TRBV5-5 to TRBJ1-1; TRBD1 might be the D (5 bases). With 3 bases removed from V and 4 bases from J, the gap between germline ends came to 13 bases. This CDR3 contains 14 residues. CDR1 is SGHKS and CDR2 is YYEKEE in the germline V gene (reference sequence). CDR3 sequence: CASSYQGQGTEAFF. CDR3 nucleotides: TGTGCCAGCAGCTATCAGGGCCAGGGCACTGAAGCTTTCTTT.

V is TRBV18 and J is TRBJ1-2, with D possibly being TRBD1 (5 bases). CDR1 is KGHSH, CDR2 LQKENI, per germline. V shed 3 bases and J shed 7 bases, with 18 bases lying between them. This CDR3 is built from 15 residues. CDR3 residues: CASSPVPGTDGGYTF. CDR3 in DNA: TGTGCCAGCTCACCGGTTCCCGGGACGGACGGTGGCTACACCTTC.

The chain couples TRBV11-3 to TRBJ2-7; TRBD2 is a possible D gene (6 bases). Germline values: CDR1 SGHNT, CDR2 YENEEA. V dropped 2 bases and J dropped 3 bases, with 17 bases sitting between them. This CDR3 has 16 residues. This chain's CDR3 is CASSLYLSGRDYEQYF. DNA of the CDR3: TGTGCCAGCAGCTTATACTTGTCGGGGCGGGACTACGAGCAGTACTTC.

This sequence joins TRBV7-2 and TRBJ2-3, with no clear D. The CDR3 consists of 14 residues. V dropped 3 bases and J dropped 4 bases, with 11 bases sitting between them. The germline V gene encodes CDR1 SGHTA and CDR2 FQGNSA. The CDR3 nucleotides read TGTGCCAGCAGCTTTCTTAGCTCCCCAGATACGCAGTATTTT. Amino acid sequence: CASSFLSSPDTQYF.

This clone was counted at least ten times. This sequence joins TRBV6-2 or TRBV6-3 and TRBJ2-7; 9 positions match TRBD1. The CDR3 spans 14 residues. The germline V gene encodes CDR1 MNHEY and CDR2 SVGEGT. J gave up 5 bases and V 6 bases, and 8 bases lay outside the gene matches. CDR3 DNA: TGTGCCAGCAGCCACGGACAGGGGAGCGACGAGCAGTACTTC. Protein sequence: CASSHGQGSDEQYF.

The J gene is TRBJ1-4, the V gene TRBV3-1 (or the pseudogene TRBV3-2); D call uncertain. CDR3 size: 14 residues. The germline V gene encodes CDR1 LGHDT and CDR2 YNNKEL (reference sequence). Between the trimmed V and J ends, which lost 4 bases and 0 bases, there was a span of 6 bases. CDR3 loop: CASSLGSTNEKLFF. The CDR3, as DNA: TGTGCCAGCAGCCTGGGTTCAACTAATGAAAAACTGTTTTTT.

V usage is TRBV7-9 and J usage is TRBJ2-4, with TRBD2 matching 9 bases. Unmatched junction bases numbered 6, after V lost 0 bases and J lost 0 bases. Germline V lookup: CDR1 SEHNR, CDR2 FQNEAQ (reference sequence). This CDR3 region has 18 residues. The DNA for the CDR3 is TGTGCCAGCAGCTTAGCGCAGCGGGGGGATTTAGCCAAAAACATTCAGTACTTC. It is translated as CASSLAQRGDLAKNIQYF.

This chain joins TRBV7-9 and TRBJ2-1; D not resolved. The V and J ends lost 5 bases and 3 bases respectively, with 8 bases between them. The CDR3 runs to 13 residues. Germline values: CDR1 SEHNR, CDR2 FQNEAQ (reference sequence). The CDR3: CASSASGYNEQFF. The CDR3 coding sequence is TGTGCCAGCAGCGCCTCCGGCTACAATGAGCAGTTCTTC.

This clone occurred a few times. The genes are TRBV5-5 and TRBJ1-1; no reliable D call. V was shortened by 0 bases and J by 2 bases, with 14 bases between the two germline ends. CDR1 and CDR2 (germline): SGHKS, YYEKEE (reference sequence). The length of the CDR3 is 16 residues. The CDR3 here is CASSLGPQAQNTEAFF. CDR3 nucleotides: TGTGCCAGCAGCTTGGGTCCCCAAGCCCAAAACACTGAAGCTTTCTTT.

This chain connects TRBV27 to TRBJ2-3; perhaps TRBD2 as D (5 bases). V lost 5 bases and J lost 1, with 7 bases in between. The germline gives CDR1 MNHEY, CDR2 SMNVEV (reference sequence). The CDR3 contains 13 residues. Here the CDR3 DNA reads TGTGCCAGCAGTCGGGGAGGCACAGATACGCAGTATTTT. Translation gives CASSRGGTDTQYF.

This chain uses TRBV2 with TRBJ2-5; D not certain. This CDR3 has 12 residues. The germline V gene encodes CDR1 SNHLY and CDR2 FYNNEI. Trimming removed 8 bases at V and 0 bases at J, with 7 bases between. In nucleotides, the CDR3 is TGTGCCAGCTCCCAGTACCAAGAGACCCAGTACTTC. Translated: CASSQYQETQYF.